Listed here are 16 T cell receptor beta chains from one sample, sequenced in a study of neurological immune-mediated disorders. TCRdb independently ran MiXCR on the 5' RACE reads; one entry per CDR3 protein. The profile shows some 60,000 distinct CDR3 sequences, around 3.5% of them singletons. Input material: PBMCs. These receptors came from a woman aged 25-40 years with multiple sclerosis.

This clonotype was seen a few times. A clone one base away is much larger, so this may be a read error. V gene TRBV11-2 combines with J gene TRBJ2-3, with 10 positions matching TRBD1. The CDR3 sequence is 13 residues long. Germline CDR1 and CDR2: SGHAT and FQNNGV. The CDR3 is CASSLGTGQGKGF. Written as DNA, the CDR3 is TGTGCCAGCAGCTTAGGAACGGGACAGGGGAAAGGTTTT.

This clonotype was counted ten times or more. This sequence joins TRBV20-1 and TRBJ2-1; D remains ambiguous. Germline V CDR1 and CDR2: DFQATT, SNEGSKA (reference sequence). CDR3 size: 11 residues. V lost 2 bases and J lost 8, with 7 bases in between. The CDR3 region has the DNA TGCAGTGCTAGACCAGGAGATGAGCAGTTCTTC. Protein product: CSARPGDEQFF.

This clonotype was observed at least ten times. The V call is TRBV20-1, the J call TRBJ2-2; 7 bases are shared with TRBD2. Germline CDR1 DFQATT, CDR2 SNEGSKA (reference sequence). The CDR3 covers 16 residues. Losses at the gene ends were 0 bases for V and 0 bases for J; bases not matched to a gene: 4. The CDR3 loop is CSARDSAGANTGELFF. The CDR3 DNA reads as TGCAGTGCTAGAGATTCCGCGGGAGCGAACACCGGGGAGCTGTTTTTT.

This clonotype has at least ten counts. CDR3 coding DNA: TGTGCCAGCAGCGACGGAAGGGGGTCTTCACCCCTCCACTTT. This gives the protein CASSDGRGSSPLHF. The J gene is TRBJ1-6, the V gene TRBV9; weak D call: TRBD1 (6 bases). Germline lookup yields CDR1 SGDLS and CDR2 YYNGEE. This CDR3 region has 14 residues. V was clipped by 3 bases and J by 9 bases, with 13 bases between them.

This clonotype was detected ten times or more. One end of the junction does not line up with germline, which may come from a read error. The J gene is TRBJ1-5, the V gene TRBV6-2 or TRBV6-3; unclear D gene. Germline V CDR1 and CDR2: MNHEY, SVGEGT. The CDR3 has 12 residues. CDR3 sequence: CASSYSKQPQNF. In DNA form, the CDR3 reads TGTGCCAGCAGTTACTCGAAACAGCCCCAGAATTTT.

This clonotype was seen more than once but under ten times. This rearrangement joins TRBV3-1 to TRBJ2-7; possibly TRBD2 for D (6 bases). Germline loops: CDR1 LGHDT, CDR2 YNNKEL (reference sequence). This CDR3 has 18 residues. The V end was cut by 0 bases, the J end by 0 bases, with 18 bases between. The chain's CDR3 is CASSQDRMAGWSSYEQYF. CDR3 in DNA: TGTGCCAGCAGCCAAGATAGGATGGCGGGGTGGAGCTCCTACGAGCAGTACTTC.

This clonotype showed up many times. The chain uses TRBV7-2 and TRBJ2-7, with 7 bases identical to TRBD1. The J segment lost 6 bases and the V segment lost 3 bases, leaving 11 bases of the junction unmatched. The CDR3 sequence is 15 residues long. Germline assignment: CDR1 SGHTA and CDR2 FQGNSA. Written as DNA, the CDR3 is TGTGCCAGCAGCTTCGGTAGGACAGGTAGTTCCGAGCAGTACTTC. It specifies CASSFGRTGSSEQYF.

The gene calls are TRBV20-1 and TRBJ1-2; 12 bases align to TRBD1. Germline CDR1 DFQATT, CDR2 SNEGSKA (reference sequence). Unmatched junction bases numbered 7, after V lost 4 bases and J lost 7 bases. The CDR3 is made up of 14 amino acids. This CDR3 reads CSANRDRGRSGYTF. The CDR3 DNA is TGCAGTGCTAACAGGGACAGGGGGCGCTCTGGCTACACCTTC.

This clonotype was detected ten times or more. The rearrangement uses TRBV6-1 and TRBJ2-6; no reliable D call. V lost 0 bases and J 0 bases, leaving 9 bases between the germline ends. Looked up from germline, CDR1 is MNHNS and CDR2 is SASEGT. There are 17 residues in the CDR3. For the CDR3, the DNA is TGTGCCAGCAGTGAAGCTGGACGGAGCTCTGGGGCCAACGTCCTGACTTTC. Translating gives CASSEAGRSSGANVLTF.

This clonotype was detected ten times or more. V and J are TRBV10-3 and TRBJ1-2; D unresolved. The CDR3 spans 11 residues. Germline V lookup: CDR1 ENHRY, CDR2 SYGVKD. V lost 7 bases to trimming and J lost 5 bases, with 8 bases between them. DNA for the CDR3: TGTGCCATCAACTCCGTTTATGGCTACACCTTC. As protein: CAINSVYGYTF.

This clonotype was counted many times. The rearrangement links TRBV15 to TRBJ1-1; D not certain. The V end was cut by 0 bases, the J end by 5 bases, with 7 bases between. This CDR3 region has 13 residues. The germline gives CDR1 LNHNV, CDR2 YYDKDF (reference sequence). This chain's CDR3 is CATSRDRGTEAFF. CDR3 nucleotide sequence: TGTGCCACCAGCAGAGATCGGGGAACTGAAGCTTTCTTT. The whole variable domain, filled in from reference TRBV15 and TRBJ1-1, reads DAMVIQNPRYQVTQFGKPVTLSCSQTLNHNVMYWYQQKSSQAPKLLFHYYDKDFNNEADTPDNFQSRRPNTSFCFLDIRSPGLGDTAMYLCATSRDRGTEAFFGQGTRLTVV.

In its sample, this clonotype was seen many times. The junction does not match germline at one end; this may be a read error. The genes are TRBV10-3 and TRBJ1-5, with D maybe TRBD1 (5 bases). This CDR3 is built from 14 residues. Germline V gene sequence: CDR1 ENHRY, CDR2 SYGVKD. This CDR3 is CAISEPGLYQPQNF. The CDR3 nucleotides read TGTGCCATCAGTGAGCCGGGACTCTATCAGCCCCAGAATTTT.

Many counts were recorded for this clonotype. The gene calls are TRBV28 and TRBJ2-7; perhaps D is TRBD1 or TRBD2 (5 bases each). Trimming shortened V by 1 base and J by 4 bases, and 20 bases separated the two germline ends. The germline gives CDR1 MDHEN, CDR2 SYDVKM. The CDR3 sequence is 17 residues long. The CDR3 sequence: CASSLLYGSGGMYEQYF. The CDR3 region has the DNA TGTGCCAGCAGTTTATTATACGGTTCTGGGGGTATGTACGAGCAGTACTTC.

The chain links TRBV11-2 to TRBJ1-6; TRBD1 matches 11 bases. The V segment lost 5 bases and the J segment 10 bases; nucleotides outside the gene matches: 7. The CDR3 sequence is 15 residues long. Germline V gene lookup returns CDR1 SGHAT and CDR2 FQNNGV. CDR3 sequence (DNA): TGTGCCAGCAGCCCCACCCGGACAGGGGGCTCACCCCTCCACTTT. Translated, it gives CASSPTRTGGSPLHF.

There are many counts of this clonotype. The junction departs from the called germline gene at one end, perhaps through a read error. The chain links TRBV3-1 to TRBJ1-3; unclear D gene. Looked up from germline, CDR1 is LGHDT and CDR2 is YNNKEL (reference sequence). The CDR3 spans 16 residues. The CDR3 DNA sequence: TGTGCCAGCAGCCAAGACGTTCCCAAATCTGGAAAAACCATATATTTT. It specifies CASSQDVPKSGKTIYF.

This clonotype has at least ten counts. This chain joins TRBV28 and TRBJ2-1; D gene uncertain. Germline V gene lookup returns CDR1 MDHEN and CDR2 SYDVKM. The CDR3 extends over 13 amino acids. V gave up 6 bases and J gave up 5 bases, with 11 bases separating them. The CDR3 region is CASRGSAHNEQFF. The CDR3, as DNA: TGTGCCAGCAGAGGGTCGGCCCACAATGAGCAGTTCTTC.